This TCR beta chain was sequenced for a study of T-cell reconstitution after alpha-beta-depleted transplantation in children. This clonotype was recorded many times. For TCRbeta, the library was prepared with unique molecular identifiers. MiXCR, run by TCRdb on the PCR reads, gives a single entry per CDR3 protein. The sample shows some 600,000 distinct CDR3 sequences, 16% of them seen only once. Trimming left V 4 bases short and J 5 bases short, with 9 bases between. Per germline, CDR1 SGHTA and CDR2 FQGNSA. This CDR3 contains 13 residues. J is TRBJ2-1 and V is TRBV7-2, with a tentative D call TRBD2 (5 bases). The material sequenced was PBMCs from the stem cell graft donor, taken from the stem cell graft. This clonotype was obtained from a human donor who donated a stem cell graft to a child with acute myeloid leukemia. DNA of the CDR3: TGTGCCAGCAGCTCCGACTATCACAATGAGCAGTTCTTC. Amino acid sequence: CASSSDYHNEQFF.